The 28 T cell receptor beta chains below come from one sample, sequenced in a study of blood T cell repertoires in COVID-19. TCRdb's table, derived via immunoSEQ multiplex PCR, lists solely in-frame clones and lacks some. Of over 95,000 clones listed, 85% to 90% are singletons. Sequencing was done on a sample of peripheral blood. The receptors here all came from a human donor with acute or convalescent COVID-19. The donor label of this sample is uncertain.

The CDR3 nucleotides read TGCGCCAGCAGCCTAGAGACGACAGTAAAATTCTCTACGGCGCAGTACTTC. Amino acids: CASSLETTVKFSTAQYF. The V gene is TRBV5-1, the J gene TRBJ2-7, with TRBD1 as a possible D gene (5 bases). Trimming pared 4 bases from V and 9 bases from J, leaving 29 bases between. The CDR3 runs to 17 residues. CDR1 is SGHRS and CDR2 is YFSETQ in the germline V gene. Full variable domain (remainder filled in from reference TRBV5-1 and TRBJ2-7): KAGVTQTPRYLIKTRGQQVTLSCSPISGHRSVSWYQQTPGQGLQFLFEYFSETQRNKGNFPGRFSGRQFSNSRSEMNVSTLELGDSALYLCASSLETTVKFSTAQYFGPGTRLTVT.

The chain recombines TRBV28 with TRBJ2-5; D may be TRBD2 (6 bases). Looked up from germline, CDR1 is MDHEN and CDR2 is SYDVKM. The CDR3 is made up of 16 amino acids. V lost 3 bases to trimming and J lost 5 bases, with 19 bases between them. The CDR3 region is CASSLGWGTVAETQYF. CDR3 nucleotides: TGTGCCAGCAGTTTGGGGTGGGGGACTGTGGCGGAGACCCAGTACTTC.

V is TRBV30 and J is TRBJ2-1, with TRBD2 identical over 9 bases. CDR1 and CDR2 from the germline V gene are GTSNPN and SVGIG (reference sequence). Losses at the gene ends were 5 bases for V and 4 bases for J; bases not matched to a gene: 6. The CDR3 contains 14 residues. The CDR3 sequence is CAWDSGGPYNEQFF. The CDR3 DNA is TGTGCCTGGGATAGCGGGGGCCCTTACAATGAGCAGTTCTTC.

The V gene is TRBV19, the J gene TRBJ2-7; D remains unclear. Germline V gene data show CDR1 as LNHDA and CDR2 as SQIVND (reference sequence). V was shortened by 5 bases and J by 0 bases, with 11 bases between the two germline ends. There are 14 residues in the CDR3. CDR3 DNA: TGTGCCAGTAGTTCGGGTGAGCGCTCCTACGAGCAGTACTTC. Translating gives CASSSGERSYEQYF.

The V call is TRBV7-9, the J call TRBJ2-1; the D gene is possibly TRBD2 (5 bases). This CDR3 has 13 residues. V lost 3 bases and J 5 bases, leaving 8 bases between the germline ends. Looked up from germline, CDR1 is SEHNR and CDR2 is FQNEAQ (reference sequence). DNA of the CDR3: TGTGCCAGCAGCTTTTCGGGGAACAATGAGCAGTTCTTC. This gives the protein CASSFSGNNEQFF.

The rearrangement joins TRBV6-5 to TRBJ2-7, with 7 bases aligning to TRBD1. With V trimmed by 4 bases and J by 2 bases, 5 bases remained unmatched. Per the germline V gene, CDR1 is MNHEY and CDR2 is SVGAGI. CDR3 length: 14 amino acids. CDR3 nucleotide sequence: TGTGCCAGCAGTTTAACAGGGGATACCTACGAGCAGTACTTC. Amino acids: CASSLTGDTYEQYF.

CDR3 sequence reads: CASSVGSLQTLGYGYTF. For the CDR3, the DNA is TGTGCCAGCAGCGTAGGGAGCCTCCAAACGTTAGGCTATGGCTACACCTTC. V is TRBV9 and J is TRBJ1-2; D uncertain. The V end lost 0 bases, the J end lost 4 bases, and 19 bases lay between the germline ends. Germline V gives CDR1 SGDLS, CDR2 YYNGEE. The CDR3 runs to 17 residues.

This chain joins TRBV7-2 and TRBJ2-2, with D possibly being TRBD2 (5 bases). Germline V CDR1 and CDR2: SGHTA, FQGNSA. CDR3 length equals 14 residues. V gave up 1 base and J gave up 5 bases, with 8 bases separating them. The CDR3 loop is CASSLEDFTGELFF. The CDR3 region has the DNA TGTGCCAGCAGCTTAGAGGACTTTACCGGGGAGCTGTTTTTT.

The J gene is TRBJ1-5, the V gene TRBV28; TRBD1 matches at 7 bases. Per the germline V gene, CDR1 is MDHEN and CDR2 is SYDVKM. The CDR3 is 16 amino acids. V lost 5 bases, J lost 2 bases, and 9 bases stayed unmatched. The CDR3 spells CASSPSRGIGNQPQHF. CDR3 DNA sequence: TGTGCCAGCAGTCCGAGCAGGGGGATAGGCAATCAGCCCCAGCATTTT.

This chain links TRBV5-5 with TRBJ1-3; a possible D gene is TRBD1 (5 bases). The germline gives CDR1 SGHKS, CDR2 YYEKEE (reference sequence). Trimming took off 4 bases at V and 4 bases at J, with 12 bases between the two ends. This CDR3 comprises 14 residues. CDR3: CASSLGVSGNTIYF. The CDR3 region has the DNA TGTGCCAGCAGCCTAGGGGTTTCGGGAAACACCATATATTTT. The full variable domain, rest sourced from reference TRBV5-5 and TRBJ1-3, is DAGVTQSPTHLIKTRGQQVTLRCSPISGHKSVSWYQQVLGQGPQFIFQYYEKEERGRGNFPDRFSARQFPNYSSELNVNALLLGDSALYLCASSLGVSGNTIYFGEGSWLTVV.

V and J are TRBV18 and TRBJ1-1, with D possibly TRBD1 on 5 matching bases. Trimming removed 0 bases from V and 5 bases from J, with 13 bases in between. CDR1 and CDR2 from the germline V gene are KGHSH and LQKENI. The CDR3 totals 15 residues. Here the CDR3 reads CASSPPSGQGTEAFF. For the CDR3, the DNA is TGTGCCAGCTCACCACCCTCCGGACAAGGGACTGAAGCTTTCTTT.

In its sample, this clone was seen a few times. The chain carries TRBV6-5 and TRBJ2-7; 10 bases match TRBD2. After removal of 0 bases from V and 2 bases from J, the junction contained 4 bases not matched to a gene. Per the germline V gene, CDR1 is MNHEY and CDR2 is SVGAGI. This CDR3 has 16 residues. CDR3 sequence reads: CASSYSSSGGTYEQYF. The CDR3 nucleotides read TGTGCCAGCAGTTACTCGTCTAGCGGGGGAACCTACGAGCAGTACTTC.

This chain uses TRBV28 with TRBJ1-2; the D gene is possibly TRBD1 (6 bases). Germline lookup yields CDR1 MDHEN and CDR2 SYDVKM. Trimming removed 6 bases at V and 0 bases at J, with 11 bases between. This CDR3 is built from 14 residues. The CDR3 DNA is TGTGCCAGCAGGGGGGCCGGTCCTAACTATGGCTACACCTTC. Its translation: CASRGAGPNYGYTF.

The V gene is TRBV10-3, the J gene TRBJ1-2, with D maybe TRBD1 (6 bases). CDR3 length: 16 residues. The germline gives CDR1 ENHRY, CDR2 SYGVKD. Trimming took off 4 bases at V and 2 bases at J, with 17 bases between the two ends. As DNA, the CDR3 is TGTGCCATCAGTGGGCCAGAAAAAACAGGGAACTATGGCTACACCTTC. Its translation: CAISGPEKTGNYGYTF.

The gene calls are TRBV2 and TRBJ1-5; D is unresolved. Germline V gene sequence: CDR1 SNHLY, CDR2 FYNNEI. V dropped 6 bases and J dropped 5 bases, with 14 bases sitting between them. The CDR3 runs 14 residues. CDR3 amino acids: CASSPSKRDQPQHF. CDR3 nucleotide sequence: TGTGCCAGCAGCCCGTCTAAAAGAGATCAGCCCCAGCATTTT.

The rearrangement links TRBV3-1 (or the pseudogene TRBV3-2) to TRBJ2-1; 8 bases are a match to TRBD2. Germline CDR1 reads LGHDT; CDR2 reads YNNKEL (reference sequence). This CDR3 comprises 15 residues. The trim removed 4 bases at V and 9 bases at J, leaving 11 bases unmatched. CDR3 sequence (DNA): TGTGCCAGCAGCCCCCCCGGGACTAGAACGGTTGAGCAGTTCTTC. Translated: CASSPPGTRTVEQFF.

The CDR3 region has the DNA TGTGCCAGCAGCTCTCTAGCGGGAACCGGGAGCTACGAGCAGTACTTC. Translating gives CASSSLAGTGSYEQYF. V is TRBV28 and J is TRBJ2-7; 9 nucleotides agree with TRBD2. After removal of 6 bases from V and 3 bases from J, the junction contained 12 bases not matched to a gene. This CDR3 region has 16 residues. In germline, CDR1 is MDHEN, CDR2 SYDVKM.

The chain links TRBV19 to TRBJ1-2; TRBD1 matches 8 bases. Per germline, CDR1 LNHDA and CDR2 SQIVND (reference sequence). The CDR3 has 14 amino acids. Germline trimming cut 2 bases from V and 2 bases from J; bases unmatched to any gene: 1. The CDR3 DNA reads TGTGCCAGTAGTATATGGACAGGGAACTATGGCTACACCTTC. As protein: CASSIWTGNYGYTF.

The gene calls are TRBV7-8 and TRBJ1-2; 10 bases align to TRBD1. CDR3 length equals 17 residues. Looked up from germline, CDR1 is SGHVS and CDR2 is FQNEAQ. Losses at the gene ends were 5 bases for V and 0 bases for J; bases not matched to a gene: 9. The CDR3 here is CASSPDRGSQSNYGYTF. The DNA of the CDR3 is TGTGCCAGCAGCCCGGACAGGGGGTCGCAATCTAACTATGGCTACACCTTC.

The CDR3 DNA follows: TGTGCCAGCAGAACCGGGACAGGGGTTCCTGGGGCCAACGTCCTGACTTTC. This encodes CASRTGTGVPGANVLTF. This chain connects TRBV28 to TRBJ2-6, with TRBD1 matching 10 bases. The CDR3 has 17 amino acids. The germline gives CDR1 MDHEN, CDR2 SYDVKM. With 6 bases clipped from V and 2 bases from J, the junction kept 7 bases outside the gene matches.

CDR3 bases: TGTGCCAGCAGCCGATATGAGGACAGGCAAGAGACCCAGTACTTC. It specifies CASSRYEDRQETQYF. This sequence joins TRBV7-9 and TRBJ2-5; 7 nucleotides align to TRBD1. The CDR3 has 15 amino acids. The V gene's germline CDR1 is SEHNR and CDR2 FQNEAQ (reference sequence). J was trimmed by 2 bases and V by 5 bases; bases with no gene match: 8.

The V call is TRBV18, the J call TRBJ1-2; 12 nucleotides match TRBD1. Trimming took 2 bases from V and 1 from J; bases not matched to a gene: 2. The length of the CDR3 is 16 residues. CDR1 and CDR2 from the germline V gene are KGHSH and LQKENI. The CDR3 sequence is CASSPGTGGYNYGYTF. The CDR3 DNA sequence: TGTGCCAGCTCACCAGGGACAGGGGGCTATAACTATGGCTACACCTTC.

The J gene is TRBJ2-5, the V gene TRBV7-3, with D possibly being TRBD2 (5 bases). Trimming pared 2 bases from V and 7 bases from J, leaving 11 bases between. The germline V gene has CDR1 SGHTA and CDR2 FQGTGA. This CDR3 is built from 13 residues. This CDR3 reads CASSLGGLGTQYF. Written as DNA, the CDR3 is TGTGCCAGCAGCTTAGGCGGGCTCGGGACCCAGTACTTC.

V is TRBV2 and J is TRBJ2-1; 12 bases are a match to TRBD2. Germline values: CDR1 SNHLY, CDR2 FYNNEI. The CDR3 is 14 residues long. J lost 8 bases, V lost 5 bases, and 4 bases had no gene match. The CDR3 DNA follows: TGTGCCAGCAGTCGGACTAGCGGGGACTATGAGCAGTTCTTC. This gives the protein CASSRTSGDYEQFF.

The chain joins TRBV5-1 to TRBJ1-2; 9 bases match TRBD1. Germline values: CDR1 SGHRS, CDR2 YFSETQ. After removal of 3 bases from V and 3 bases from J, the junction contained 12 bases not matched to a gene. The CDR3 extends over 17 amino acids. The DNA for the CDR3 is TGCGCCAGCAGCTCCCGTTTAGGGGACAGGGCTGACTATGGCTACACCTTC. Amino acid sequence: CASSSRLGDRADYGYTF.

V is TRBV6-2 or TRBV6-3 and J is TRBJ2-5, with D maybe TRBD2 (6 bases). CDR3 length equals 15 residues. Trimming removed 1 base from V and 3 bases from J, with 12 bases in between. CDR1 and CDR2 from the germline V gene are MNHEY and SVGEGT. This chain's CDR3 is CASSYLGTVKETQYF. CDR3 nucleotide sequence: TGTGCCAGCAGTTACTTGGGGACTGTGAAAGAGACCCAGTACTTC.

About this clone itself: This sample also contains other DNA sequences that code for the same CDR3. The rearrangement links TRBV30 to TRBJ1-3; no clear D. Looked up from germline, CDR1 is GTSNPN and CDR2 is SVGIG (reference sequence). V shed 2 bases and J shed 4 bases, with 6 bases lying between them. The CDR3 length is 12 residues. The CDR3 is CAWSPSGNTIYF. The CDR3 coding sequence is TGTGCCTGGAGTCCTTCCGGAAACACCATATATTTT.

CDR3 sequence reads: CASSSSSGGRNEQFF. Written as DNA, the CDR3 is TGTGCCAGCAGCTCGTCCAGCGGGGGGAGGAATGAGCAGTTCTTC. V gene TRBV7-2 combines with J gene TRBJ2-1; 9 bases agree with TRBD2. Looked up from germline, CDR1 is SGHTA and CDR2 is FQGNSA. The V and J ends lost 4 bases and 7 bases, in that order; junction bases with no gene match: 8. The CDR3 covers 15 residues.